A selection of T cell receptor beta chains follows, all from one sample in a study of vaccination and CD4 T cells after COVID-19. Via MiXCR, TCRdb re-called the PCR reads, giving one row per CDR3 protein. The data contain 9,700 or so distinct CDR3 sequences, 50% to 65% of them singletons. The antigens these receptors bind are not known. What was sequenced was CD4+ T cells from blood, cultured in vitro. Every receptor here comes from a human donor in good health. Both conserved end residues are part of each CDR3. D genes are given only for firm matches. Expanded clones are given a class, and other clones once, few, many or no size at all.

TRBV7-9	NA	NA	TRBJ2-1	TGTGCCAGCAGCCCCACTGGAGGGGAGCAGTTCTTC	CASSPTGGEQFF
TRBV7-9	NA	NA	TRBJ2-3	TGTGCCAGCAGCCAGGGGAACAGGGCAGATACGCAGTATTTT	CASSQGNRADTQYF
TRBV30	NA	NA	TRBJ1-1	TGTGCCTGGAGTGTTTCGGAGGGCACTGAAGCTTTCTTT	CAWSVSEGTEAFF
TRBV20-1	NA	NA	TRBJ2-4	TGCAGTGCTTCCGTCCCGGGGTCCCAGAGGATTCAGTACTTC	CSASVPGSQRIQYF
TRBV20-1	TRBD2	few	TRBJ2-7	TGCAGTGCTAGAGCCCACGGTTTCCTAGCGGGGAACTACGAGCAGTACTTC	CSARAHGFLAGNYEQYF
TRBV30	NA	NA	TRBJ2-5	TGTGCCTCCGATTTAAGGGGGGAGACCCAGTACTTC	CASDLRGETQYF
TRBV20-1	TRBD1	NA	TRBJ1-1	TGCAGTGCTAGCGGACAGGGGGAGTTCGGGGCTTTCTTT	CSASGQGEFGAFF
TRBV20-1	NA	NA	TRBJ1-2	TGCAGTGCTAGAAAGGACAATAACTATGGCTACACCTTC	CSARKDNNYGYTF
TRBV20-1	NA	NA	TRBJ2-3	TGCAGTGCCATAAGGGGGAGGGTTCAGGTCACAGATACGCAGTATTTT	CSAIRGRVQVTDTQYF
TRBV7-9	NA	NA	TRBJ2-2	TGTGCCAGCAGCTTCCTAGTTAGGCCGGACGGGGAGCTGTTTTTT	CASSFLVRPDGELFF
TRBV7-9	TRBD1	NA	TRBJ2-2	TGTGCCAGCAGCTCGGGACAGGAGAACACCGGGGAGCTGTTTTTT	CASSSGQENTGELFF
TRBV27	NA	NA	TRBJ1-5	TGTGCCAGCAACAGGTGGGCGGGGGCCGATCAGCCCCAGCATTTT	CASNRWAGADQPQHF
TRBV15	NA	once	TRBJ1-1	TGTGCCACCAGCAGAGAACGGCTGAACACTGAAGCTTTCTTT	CATSRERLNTEAFF
TRBV27	NA	NA	TRBJ2-7	TGTGCCAGCAGTTTATTCTCGGGGACCGGGACCTACGAGCAGTACTTC	CASSLFSGTGTYEQYF
TRBV19	NA	NA	TRBJ2-5	TGTGCCAGTACCCCCGGGACGGCTGAAGAGACCCAGTACTTC	CASTPGTAEETQYF
TRBV7-6	NA	NA	TRBJ2-5	TGTGCCAGCAGCTTAGAAGCCGGGGCGGGGACAGAGACCCAGTACTTC	CASSLEAGAGTETQYF
TRBV6-1	NA	NA	TRBJ2-1	TGTGCCAGCAGTCGGGGGCCTAGCTTACCCTCCTACAATGAGCAGTTCTTC	CASSRGPSLPSYNEQFF
TRBV20-1	NA	NA	TRBJ1-4	TGCAGTGCAGGACACGGGGGGAATGAAAAACTGTTTTTT	CSAGHGGNEKLFF
TRBV5-6	TRBD1	few	TRBJ1-5	TGTGCCAGCAGCTGGGGGGGCTGGACAGGGTCGAATCAGCCCCAGCATTTT	CASSWGGWTGSNQPQHF